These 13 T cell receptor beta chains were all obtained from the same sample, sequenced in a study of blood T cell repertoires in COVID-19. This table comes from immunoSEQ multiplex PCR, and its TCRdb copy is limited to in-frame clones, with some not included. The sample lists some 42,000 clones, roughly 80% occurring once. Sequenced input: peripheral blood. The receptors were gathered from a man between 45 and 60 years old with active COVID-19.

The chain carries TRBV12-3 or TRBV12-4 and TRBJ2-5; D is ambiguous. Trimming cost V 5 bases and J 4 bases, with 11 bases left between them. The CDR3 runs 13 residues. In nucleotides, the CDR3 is TGTGCCAGCAGTGACTGGCCTTTAGAGACCCAGTACTTC. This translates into CASSDWPLETQYF.

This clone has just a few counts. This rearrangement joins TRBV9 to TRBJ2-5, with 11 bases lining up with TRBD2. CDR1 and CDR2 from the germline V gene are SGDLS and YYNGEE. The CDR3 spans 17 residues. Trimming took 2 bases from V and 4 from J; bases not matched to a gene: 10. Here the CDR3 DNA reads TGTGCCAGCAGCGTTACTAGCGGGGGCTATCGGGGAGAGACCCAGTACTTC. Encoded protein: CASSVTSGGYRGETQYF.

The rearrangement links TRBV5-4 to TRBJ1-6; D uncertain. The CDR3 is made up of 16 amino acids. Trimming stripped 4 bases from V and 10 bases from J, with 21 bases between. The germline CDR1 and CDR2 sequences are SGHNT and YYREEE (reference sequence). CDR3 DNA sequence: TGTGCCAGCAGCCCAGATCCGGGGTCAACAAGGTCACCCCTCCACTTT. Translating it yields CASSPDPGSTRSPLHF. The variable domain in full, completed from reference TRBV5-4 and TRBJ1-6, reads ETGVTQSPTHLIKTRGQQVTLRCSSQSGHNTVSWYQQALGQGPQFIFQYYREEENGRGNFPPRFSGLQFPNYSSELNVNALELDDSALYLCASSPDPGSTRSPLHFGNGTRLTVT.

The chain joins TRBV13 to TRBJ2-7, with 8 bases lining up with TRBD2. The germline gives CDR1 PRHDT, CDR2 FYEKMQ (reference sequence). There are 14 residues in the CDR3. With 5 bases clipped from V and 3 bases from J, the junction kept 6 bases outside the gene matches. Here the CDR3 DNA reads TGTGCCAGCAGCATGAGGACTAGCAGCTACGAGCAGTACTTC. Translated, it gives CASSMRTSSYEQYF.

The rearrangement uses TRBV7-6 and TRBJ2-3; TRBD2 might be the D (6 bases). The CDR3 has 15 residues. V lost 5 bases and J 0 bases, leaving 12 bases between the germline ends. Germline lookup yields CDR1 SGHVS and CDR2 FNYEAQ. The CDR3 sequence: CASSPLARSTDTQYF. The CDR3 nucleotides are TGTGCCAGCAGCCCCCTAGCGCGAAGCACAGATACGCAGTATTTT.

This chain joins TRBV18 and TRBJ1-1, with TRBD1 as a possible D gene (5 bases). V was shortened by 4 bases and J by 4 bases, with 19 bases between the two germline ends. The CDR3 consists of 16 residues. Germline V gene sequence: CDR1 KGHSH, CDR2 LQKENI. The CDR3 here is CASSRTTGEGSTEAFF. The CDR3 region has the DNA TGTGCCAGCTCACGCACGACGGGGGAAGGGTCCACTGAAGCTTTCTTT.

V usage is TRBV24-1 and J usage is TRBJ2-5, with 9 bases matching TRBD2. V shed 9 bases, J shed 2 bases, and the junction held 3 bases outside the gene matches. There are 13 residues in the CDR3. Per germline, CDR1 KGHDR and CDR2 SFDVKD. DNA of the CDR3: TGTGCCACCGGGACTAGCTCACAAGAGACCCAGTACTTC. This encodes CATGTSSQETQYF.

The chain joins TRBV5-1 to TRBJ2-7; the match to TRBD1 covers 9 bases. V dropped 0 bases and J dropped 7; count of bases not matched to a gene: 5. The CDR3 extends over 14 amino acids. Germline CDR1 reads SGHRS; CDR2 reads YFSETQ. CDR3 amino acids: CASSLGGQGQEQYF. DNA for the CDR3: TGCGCCAGCAGCTTGGGGGGACAGGGTCAAGAGCAGTACTTC.

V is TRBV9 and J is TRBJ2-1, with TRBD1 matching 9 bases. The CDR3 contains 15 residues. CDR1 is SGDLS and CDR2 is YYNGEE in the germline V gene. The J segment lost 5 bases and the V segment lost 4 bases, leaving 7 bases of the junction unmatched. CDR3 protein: CASSLRTGVHNEQFF. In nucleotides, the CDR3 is TGTGCCAGCAGCCTCCGGACAGGGGTCCACAATGAGCAGTTCTTC.

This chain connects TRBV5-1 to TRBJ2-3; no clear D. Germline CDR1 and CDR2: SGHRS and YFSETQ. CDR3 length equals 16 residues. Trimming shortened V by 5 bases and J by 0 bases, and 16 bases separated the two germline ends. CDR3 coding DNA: TGCGCCAGCAGTTCTACTCCTCGTGCTAGCACAGATACGCAGTATTTT. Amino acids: CASSSTPRASTDTQYF.

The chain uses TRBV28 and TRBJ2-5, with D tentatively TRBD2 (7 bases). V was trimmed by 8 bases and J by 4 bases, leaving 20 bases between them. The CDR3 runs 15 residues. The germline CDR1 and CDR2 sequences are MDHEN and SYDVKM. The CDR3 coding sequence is TGTGCCAGCGGGACATTGGGGGGGCGAGGAGAGACCCAGTACTTC. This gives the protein CASGTLGGRGETQYF.

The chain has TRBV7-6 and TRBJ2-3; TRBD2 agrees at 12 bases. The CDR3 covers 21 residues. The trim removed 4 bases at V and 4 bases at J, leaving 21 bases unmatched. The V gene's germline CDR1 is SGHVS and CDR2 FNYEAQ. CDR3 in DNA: TGTGCCAGCAGCTCCCCGAGGGGGGGGCTAGCGGGGGGGCGCGTGCCAGATACGCAGTATTTT. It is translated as CASSSPRGGLAGGRVPDTQYF.

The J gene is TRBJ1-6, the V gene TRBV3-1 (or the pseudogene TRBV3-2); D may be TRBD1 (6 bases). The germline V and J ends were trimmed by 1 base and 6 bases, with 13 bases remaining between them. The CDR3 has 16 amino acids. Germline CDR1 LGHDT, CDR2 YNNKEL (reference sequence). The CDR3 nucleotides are TGTGCCAGCAGCCAAGGGGCGGGGGCGCGTAATTCACCCCTCCACTTT. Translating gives CASSQGAGARNSPLHF.